The 8 T cell receptor beta chains listed next were all sequenced from one sample in a study of identical twins. TCRdb processed the 5' RACE reads anew with MiXCR; each CDR3 protein has one entry. The sample shows 350,000 to 450,000 distinct CDR3 sequences, 18% of them seen only once. The material sequenced was naive T cells sorted from blood. These receptors were collected from a man in his fifties or sixties in good health.

This clonotype was counted only a few times. V and J are TRBV28 and TRBJ1-5; D gene unclear. Trimming cost V 3 bases and J 5 bases, with 11 bases left between them. CDR3 length equals 14 residues. Germline V lookup: CDR1 MDHEN, CDR2 SYDVKM. In nucleotides, the CDR3 is TGTGCCAGCAGTTTTTTCGCAGTTTATCAGCCCCAGCATTTT. This gives the protein CASSFFAVYQPQHF.

At least ten counts were recorded for this clonotype. V usage is TRBV15 and J usage is TRBJ2-1; 10 bases fit TRBD2. Germline V CDR1 and CDR2: LNHNV, YYDKDF (reference sequence). The CDR3 spans 17 residues. Trimming removed 1 base from V and 2 bases from J; junction bases left unmatched: 5. The CDR3: CATSRAGSGRAYNEQFF. The CDR3 DNA reads TGTGCCACCAGCAGAGCGGGGAGCGGGAGGGCCTACAATGAGCAGTTCTTC.

This clonotype was counted a few times. This chain links TRBV4-3 with TRBJ2-3; unclear D gene. Between the trimmed V and J ends, which lost 0 bases and 7 bases, there was a span of 8 bases. CDR1 LGHNA and CDR2 YSLEER come from the germline V gene. This CDR3 spans 13 amino acids. The CDR3 reads CASSQDKAYTQYF. CDR3 bases: TGCGCCAGCAGCCAAGATAAGGCATATACGCAGTATTTT.

The genes are TRBV6-2 or TRBV6-3 and TRBJ2-1; 10 nucleotides match TRBD1. The germline V gene encodes CDR1 MNHEY and CDR2 SVGEGT. V dropped 5 bases and J dropped 7; count of bases not matched to a gene: 8. The length of the CDR3 is 15 residues. CDR3 amino acids: CASSTTGGAGNEQFF. CDR3 nucleotides: TGTGCCAGCAGTACGACAGGGGGCGCGGGAAATGAGCAGTTCTTC.

This clonotype occurred a few times. This rearrangement joins TRBV12-3 or TRBV12-4 to TRBJ2-7; D perhaps matches TRBD1 (6 bases). CDR3 length equals 13 residues. V was pared by 5 bases and J by 6 bases, with 14 bases between. The DNA for the CDR3 is TGTGCCAGCAGTATCTACCAGGGGTCCGAGCAGTACTTC. Its protein product is CASSIYQGSEQYF.

The sample holds a few counts of this clonotype. The chain joins TRBV6-2 or TRBV6-3 to TRBJ2-3, with D perhaps TRBD2 (6 bases). In germline, CDR1 is MNHEY, CDR2 SVGEGT. Trimming took 0 bases from V and 4 from J, leaving 14 bases between them. There are 16 residues in the CDR3. The CDR3 reads CASSYSYGSVADTQYF. The CDR3, as DNA: TGTGCCAGCAGTTACTCATACGGGAGTGTGGCAGATACGCAGTATTTT.

The chain has TRBV5-1 and TRBJ1-4, with D unclear. The CDR3 has 14 residues. CDR1 SGHRS and CDR2 YFSETQ come from the germline V gene. Trimming removed 3 bases at V and 3 bases at J, with 9 bases between. The CDR3, as DNA: TGCGCCAGCAGCTGGACGGCGCCTAATGAAAAACTGTTTTTT. Translating it yields CASSWTAPNEKLFF.

This clonotype was seen at least ten times. The junction departs from the called germline gene at one end, perhaps through a read error. V and J are TRBV20-1 and TRBJ2-5, with TRBD2 matching 11 bases. Germline V CDR1 and CDR2: DFQATT, SNEGSKA (reference sequence). This CDR3 region has 13 residues. CDR3 DNA sequence: TGCAGTGCCACTAGCGGGGGCCAAGGGACCCAGTACTTC. This gives the protein CSATSGGQGTQYF.